The following is a T cell receptor beta chain sequence with its context. Antigen specificity is unknown. This entry belongs to a study of immune heterogeneity within non-small cell lung tumors. Study as a whole: It was found that the tumors were several squamous cell carcinomas, roughly 9 non-squamous carcinomas and 1 not otherwise specified.

Template input, which was bulk tumor genomic DNA, totaled 600 to 650 ng per sample. Spaced far apart, several biopsies were taken from each primary tumor during surgery. Untreated, newly diagnosed non-small cell lung cancer patients underwent curative surgery. Donation came from patients with newly diagnosed non-small cell lung cancer who were having surgery with curative intent. TCR beta CDR3 regions came from multiplex PCR with 32 forward V and 13 reverse J primers. TCRdb itself ran the multiplex PCR reads through MiXCR, one entry per CDR3 protein. The repertoire consists of about 15,000 distinct CDR3 sequences, with 25% to 35% occurring once and the leading ten covering around 5.2%. This CDR3 is built from 17 residues. The germline V gene encodes CDR1 SQVTM and CDR2 ANQGSEA. Trimming removed 4 bases from V and 2 bases from J; junction bases left unmatched: 16. Study-wide findings and caveats: Identical dominant CDR3 beta clonotypes were found recurring across a patient's tumor sites, along with site-unique high-frequency clones.

The sample taken for sequencing was lung tumor tissue. This rearrangement joins TRBV29-1 to TRBJ2-5; 7 nucleotides agree with TRBD2. The TCR comes from a man aged 35 to 55 with non-small cell lung cancer. The CDR3 coding sequence is TGCAGCGTTGGTGTAGGTCAGGGTAGCGGGTATCAAGAGACCCAGTACTTC. Amino acid sequence: CSVGVGQGSGYQETQYF.